This T cell receptor beta chain was identified in a study of blood T cell repertoires in COVID-19. About the research overall: From the United States, Italy and Spain came samples of acute and convalescent COVID-19. PBMCs, B-cell-depleted T cells, or T cells were the source of the cDNA or gDNA that made up the material.

The authors' processing: Nucleated cell counts were estimated from reference gene primer amplification. Libraries were prepared by immunoSEQ multiplex PCR; TCRdb keeps only in-frame clonotypes and omits some of them. Clonal size and the V and J genes are those of that table, whereas D and trimming came from the DNA. The repertoire has fewer than 85,000 clones, 88% of them found once; the top ten carry 5.8%. Germline V lookup: CDR1 SGHRS, CDR2 YFSETQ. Trimming shortened V by 1 base and J by 5 bases, and 7 bases separated the two germline ends. CDR3 length: 13 amino acids. The receptor was derived from a man aged 50-59 years with active COVID-19. The J gene is TRBJ1-5, the V gene TRBV5-1; no clear D. What was sequenced was peripheral blood. The CDR3 bases are TGCGCCAGCAGCTTGACTCCCGATCAGCCCCAGCATTTT. Protein: CASSLTPDQPQHF.